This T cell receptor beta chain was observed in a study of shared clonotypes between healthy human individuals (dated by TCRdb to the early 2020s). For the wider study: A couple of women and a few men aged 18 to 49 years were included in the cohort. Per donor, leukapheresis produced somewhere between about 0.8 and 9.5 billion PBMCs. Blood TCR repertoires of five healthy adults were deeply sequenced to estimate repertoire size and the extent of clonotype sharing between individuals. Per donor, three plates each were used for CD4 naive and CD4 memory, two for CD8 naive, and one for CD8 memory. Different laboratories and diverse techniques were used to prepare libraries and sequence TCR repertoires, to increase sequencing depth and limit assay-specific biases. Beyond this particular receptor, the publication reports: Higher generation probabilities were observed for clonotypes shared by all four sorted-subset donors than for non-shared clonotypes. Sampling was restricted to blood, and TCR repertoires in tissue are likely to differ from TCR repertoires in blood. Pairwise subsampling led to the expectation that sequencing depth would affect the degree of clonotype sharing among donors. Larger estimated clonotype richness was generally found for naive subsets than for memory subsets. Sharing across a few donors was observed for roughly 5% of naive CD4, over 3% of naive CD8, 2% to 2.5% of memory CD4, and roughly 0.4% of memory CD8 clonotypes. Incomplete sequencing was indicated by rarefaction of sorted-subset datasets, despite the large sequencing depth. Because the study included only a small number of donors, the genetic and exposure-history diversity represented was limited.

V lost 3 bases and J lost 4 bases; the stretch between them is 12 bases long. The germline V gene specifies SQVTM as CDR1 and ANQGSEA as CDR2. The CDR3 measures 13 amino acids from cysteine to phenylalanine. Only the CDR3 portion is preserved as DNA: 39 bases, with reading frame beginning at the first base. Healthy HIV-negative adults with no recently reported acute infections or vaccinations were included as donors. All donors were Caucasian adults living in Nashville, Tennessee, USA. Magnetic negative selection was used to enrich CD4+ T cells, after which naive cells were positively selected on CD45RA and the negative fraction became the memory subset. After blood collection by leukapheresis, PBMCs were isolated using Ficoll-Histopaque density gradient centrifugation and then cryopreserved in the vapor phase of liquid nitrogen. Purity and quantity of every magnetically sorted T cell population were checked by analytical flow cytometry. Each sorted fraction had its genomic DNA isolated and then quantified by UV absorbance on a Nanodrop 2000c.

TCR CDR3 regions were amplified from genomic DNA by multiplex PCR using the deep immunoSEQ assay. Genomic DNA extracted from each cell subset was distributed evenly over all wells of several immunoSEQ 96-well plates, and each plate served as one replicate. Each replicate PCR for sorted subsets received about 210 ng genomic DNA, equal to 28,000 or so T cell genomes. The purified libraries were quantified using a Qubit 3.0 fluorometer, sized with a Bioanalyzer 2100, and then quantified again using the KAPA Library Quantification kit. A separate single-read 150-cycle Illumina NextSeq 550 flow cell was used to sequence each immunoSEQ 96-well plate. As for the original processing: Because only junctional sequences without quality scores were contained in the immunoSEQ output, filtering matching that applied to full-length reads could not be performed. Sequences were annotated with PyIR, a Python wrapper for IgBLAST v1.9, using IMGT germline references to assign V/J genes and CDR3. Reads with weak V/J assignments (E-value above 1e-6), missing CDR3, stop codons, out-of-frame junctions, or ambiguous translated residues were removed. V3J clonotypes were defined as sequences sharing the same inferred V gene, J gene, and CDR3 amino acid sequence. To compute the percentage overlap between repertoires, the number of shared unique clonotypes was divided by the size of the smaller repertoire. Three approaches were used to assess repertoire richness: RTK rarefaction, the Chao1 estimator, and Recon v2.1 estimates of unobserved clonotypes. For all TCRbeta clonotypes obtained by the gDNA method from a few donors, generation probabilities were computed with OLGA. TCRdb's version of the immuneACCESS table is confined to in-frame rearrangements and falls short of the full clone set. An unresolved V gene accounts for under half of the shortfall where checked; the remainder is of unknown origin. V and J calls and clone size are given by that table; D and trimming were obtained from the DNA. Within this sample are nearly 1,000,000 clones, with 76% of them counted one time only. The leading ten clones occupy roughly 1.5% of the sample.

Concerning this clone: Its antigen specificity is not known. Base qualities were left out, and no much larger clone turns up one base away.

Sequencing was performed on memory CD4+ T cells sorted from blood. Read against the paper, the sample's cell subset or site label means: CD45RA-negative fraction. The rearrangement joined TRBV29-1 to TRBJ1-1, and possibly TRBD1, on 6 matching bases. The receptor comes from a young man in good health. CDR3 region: CSVDGYRVTEAFF. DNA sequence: TGCAGCGTTGATGGATACAGGGTCACTGAAGCTTTCTTT.